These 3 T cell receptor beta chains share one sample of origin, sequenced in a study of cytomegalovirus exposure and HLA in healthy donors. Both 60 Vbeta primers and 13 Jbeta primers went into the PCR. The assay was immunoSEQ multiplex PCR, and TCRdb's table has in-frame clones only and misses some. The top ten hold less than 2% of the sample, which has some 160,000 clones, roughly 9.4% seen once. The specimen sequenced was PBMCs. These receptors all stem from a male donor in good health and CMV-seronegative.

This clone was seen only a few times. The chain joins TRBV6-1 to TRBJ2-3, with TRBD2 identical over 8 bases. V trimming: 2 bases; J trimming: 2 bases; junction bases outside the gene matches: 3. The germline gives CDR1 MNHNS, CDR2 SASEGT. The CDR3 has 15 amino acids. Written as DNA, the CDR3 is TGTGCCAGCAGTGAATACGGGAGGGTCACAGATACGCAGTATTTT. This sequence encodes CASSEYGRVTDTQYF.

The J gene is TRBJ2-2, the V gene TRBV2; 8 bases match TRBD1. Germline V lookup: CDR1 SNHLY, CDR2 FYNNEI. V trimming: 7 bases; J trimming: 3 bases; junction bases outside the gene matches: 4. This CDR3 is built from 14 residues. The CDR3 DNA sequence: TGTGCCAGCAAAGGGGACAGGTACACCGGGGAGCTGTTTTTT. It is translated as CASKGDRYTGELFF.

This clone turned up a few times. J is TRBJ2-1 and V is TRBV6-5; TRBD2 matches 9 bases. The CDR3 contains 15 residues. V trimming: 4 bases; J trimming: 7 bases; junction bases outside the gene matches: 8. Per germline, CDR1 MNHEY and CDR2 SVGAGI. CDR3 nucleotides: TGTGCCAGCAGTTTGGGAGCGGGGGGCCTTAATGAGCAGTTCTTC. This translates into CASSLGAGGLNEQFF.